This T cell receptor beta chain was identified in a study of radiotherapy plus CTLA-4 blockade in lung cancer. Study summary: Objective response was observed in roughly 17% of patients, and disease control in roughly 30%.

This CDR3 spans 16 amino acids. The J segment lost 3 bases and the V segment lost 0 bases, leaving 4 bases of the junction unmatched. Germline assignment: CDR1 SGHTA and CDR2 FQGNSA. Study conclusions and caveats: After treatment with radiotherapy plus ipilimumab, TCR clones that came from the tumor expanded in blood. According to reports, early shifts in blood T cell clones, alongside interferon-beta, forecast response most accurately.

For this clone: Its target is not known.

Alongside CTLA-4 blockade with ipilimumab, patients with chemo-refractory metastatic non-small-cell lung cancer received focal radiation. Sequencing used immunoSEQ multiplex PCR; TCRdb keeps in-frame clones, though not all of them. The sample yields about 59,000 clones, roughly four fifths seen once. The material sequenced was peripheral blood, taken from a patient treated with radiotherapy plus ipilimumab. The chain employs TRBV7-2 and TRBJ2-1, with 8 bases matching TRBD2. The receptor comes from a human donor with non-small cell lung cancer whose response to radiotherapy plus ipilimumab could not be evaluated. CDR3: CASSLASSGSYNEQFF. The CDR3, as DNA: TGTGCCAGCAGCTTAGCTTCAAGCGGGAGCTACAATGAGCAGTTCTTC.